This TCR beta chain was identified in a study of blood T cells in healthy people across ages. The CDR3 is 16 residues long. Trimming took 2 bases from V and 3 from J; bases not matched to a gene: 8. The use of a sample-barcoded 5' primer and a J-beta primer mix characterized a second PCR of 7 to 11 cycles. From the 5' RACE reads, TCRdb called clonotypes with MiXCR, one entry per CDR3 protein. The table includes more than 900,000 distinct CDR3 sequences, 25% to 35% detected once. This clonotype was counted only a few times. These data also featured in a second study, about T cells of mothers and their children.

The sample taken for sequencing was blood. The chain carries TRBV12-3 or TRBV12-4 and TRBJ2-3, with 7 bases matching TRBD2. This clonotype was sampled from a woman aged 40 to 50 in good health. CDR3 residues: CASSLSRLAGTDTQYF. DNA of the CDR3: TGTGCCAGCAGTTTATCCCGACTAGCTGGTACAGATACGCAGTATTTT.